The 30 T cell receptor beta chains given below trace back to one sample, sequenced in a study of T cell responses to AZD1222 COVID-19 vaccine. The assay was immunoSEQ multiplex PCR, and TCRdb's table has in-frame clones only and misses some. The data hold 100,000 to 150,000 clones, with over 75% observed a single time. Sequencing used peripheral blood, obtained on day 0 of AZD1222 vaccination. The receptors originated from an adult in good health.

The chain carries TRBV20-1 and TRBJ2-2; TRBD2 is a possible D gene (6 bases). The germline V and J ends were trimmed by 3 bases and 4 bases, with 15 bases remaining between them. The germline V gene has CDR1 DFQATT and CDR2 SNEGSKA (reference sequence). CDR3 length equals 15 residues. Here the CDR3 reads CSASMDYVPTGELFF. The CDR3 DNA reads TGCAGTGCTAGTATGGACTACGTTCCCACCGGGGAGCTGTTTTTT.

V is TRBV15 and J is TRBJ1-3, with D possibly matching TRBD1 (5 bases). The germline V and J ends were trimmed by 2 bases and 3 bases, with 8 bases remaining between them. CDR1 is LNHNV and CDR2 is YYDKDF in the germline V gene (reference sequence). The CDR3 extends over 14 amino acids. As DNA, the CDR3 is TGTGCCACCAGCAGACAGGGAATTGGAAACACCATATATTTT. Its protein product is CATSRQGIGNTIYF.

The chain couples TRBV11-2 to TRBJ2-1, with D perhaps being TRBD1 or TRBD2 (5 bases each). The CDR3 consists of 18 residues. The germline V and J ends were trimmed by 0 bases and 0 bases, with 15 bases remaining between them. Germline CDR1 and CDR2: SGHAT and FQNNGV. The CDR3 nucleotides are TGTGCCAGCAGCTTAGAGTCGTCGGGGCCGAACTCCTACAATGAGCAGTTCTTC. Its protein is CASSLESSGPNSYNEQFF.

V is TRBV4-3 and J is TRBJ1-1; D gene ambiguous. V lost 0 bases and J 1 base, leaving 6 bases between the germline ends. CDR1 LGHNA and CDR2 YSLEER come from the germline V gene. The CDR3 has 14 residues. The CDR3 is CASSQEWGNTEAFF. The CDR3 DNA follows: TGCGCCAGCAGCCAAGAATGGGGGAACACTGAAGCTTTCTTT.

This chain links TRBV4-3 with TRBJ2-1; TRBD2 aligns across 10 bases. CDR3 length equals 18 residues. V lost 0 bases to trimming and J lost 4 bases; unmatched junction nucleotides: 9. Per germline, CDR1 LGHNA and CDR2 YSLEER. Here the CDR3 reads CASSQEAPPAGGYNEQFF. Written as DNA, the CDR3 is TGCGCCAGCAGCCAAGAGGCCCCCCCAGCGGGGGGGTACAATGAGCAGTTCTTC.

This chain uses TRBV5-4 with TRBJ2-3; 10 bases fit TRBD2. V shed 7 bases and J 13 bases; nucleotides not matched to a gene: 9. Germline CDR1 is SGHNT and CDR2 is YYREEE (reference sequence). This CDR3 spans 12 amino acids. CDR3 nucleotide sequence: TGTGCCAGCGGCCCTAGCGGGGGTTGGAAGTATTTT. It yields the protein CASGPSGGWKYF.

The rearrangement uses TRBV7-6 and TRBJ2-2; D gene ambiguous. The CDR3 runs 12 residues. Trimming took 1 base from V and 6 from J, leaving 3 bases between them. Germline V lookup: CDR1 SGHVS, CDR2 FNYEAQ. CDR3 protein: CASSLGPGELFF. Written as DNA, the CDR3 is TGTGCCAGCAGCTTAGGCCCCGGGGAGCTGTTTTTT.

The chain joins TRBV5-1 to TRBJ2-2; D is unresolved. CDR1 is SGHRS, CDR2 YFSETQ, per germline. The CDR3 totals 15 residues. V lost 0 bases to trimming and J lost 4 bases, with 10 bases between them. CDR3 region: CASSLAPVGTGELFF. The CDR3 nucleotides read TGCGCCAGCAGCTTGGCGCCAGTTGGCACCGGGGAGCTGTTTTTT.

This clone ranks as medium-sized (0.01 to 0.1%). The rearrangement uses TRBV5-8 and TRBJ1-6; TRBD1 might be the D (5 bases). CDR1 is SGHTS and CDR2 is YDEGEE in the germline V gene. CDR3 length equals 14 residues. The V and J ends lost 4 bases and 3 bases respectively, with 8 bases between them. This CDR3 reads CASSAGLYNSPLHF. CDR3 DNA: TGTGCCAGCAGCGCGGGACTCTATAATTCACCCCTCCACTTT. Filled out from reference TRBV5-8 and TRBJ1-6, the complete variable domain reads EAGVTQSPTHLIKTRGQQATLRCSPISGHTSVYWYQQALGLGLQFLLWYDEGEERNRGNFPPRFSGRQFPNYSSELNVNALELEDSALYLCASSAGLYNSPLHFGNGTRLTVT.

This clone has just one count. This chain uses TRBV12-3 or TRBV12-4 with TRBJ1-2; D call uncertain. The length of the CDR3 is 12 residues. Trimming left V 5 bases short and J 1 base short, with 5 bases between. The CDR3 nucleotides are TGTGCCAGCAGTGTGGGTAACTATGGCTACACCTTC. Its translation: CASSVGNYGYTF.

The chain is built from TRBV30 and TRBJ2-7; 12 nucleotides match TRBD2. Germline-derived CDR1 and CDR2 are GTSNPN and SVGIG (reference sequence). J gave up 2 bases and V 5 bases, and 7 bases lay outside the gene matches. The CDR3 runs to 15 residues. CDR3 DNA: TGTGCCTGGGGGATTACTAGCGGGGGGACCTACGAGCAGTACTTC. Translated: CAWGITSGGTYEQYF.

The gene calls are TRBV19 and TRBJ2-3, with D maybe TRBD1 (5 bases). Trimming removed 8 bases from V and 5 bases from J, with 20 bases in between. CDR1 is LNHDA, CDR2 SQIVND, per germline (reference sequence). This CDR3 is built from 15 residues. The CDR3 loop is CASANVVGQGDTQYF. As DNA, the CDR3 is TGTGCCAGTGCCAACGTTGTGGGGCAGGGAGATACGCAGTATTTT.

This CDR3 reads CASSLVPGPYEQYF. In nucleotides, the CDR3 is TGTGCCAGCAGCTTGGTACCAGGCCCCTACGAGCAGTACTTC. This sequence joins TRBV5-5 and TRBJ2-7; D unresolved. This CDR3 region has 14 residues. Germline V gene sequence: CDR1 SGHKS, CDR2 YYEKEE (reference sequence). V was pared by 0 bases and J by 2 bases, with 9 bases between.

The CDR3 protein is CASSIKSDYSEKLFF. In DNA form, the CDR3 reads TGTGCCAGCAGCATTAAGTCGGATTATTCTGAAAAACTGTTTTTT. This chain links TRBV5-6 with TRBJ1-4; D not certain. V lost 4 bases and J lost 7, with 17 bases in between. The CDR3 consists of 15 residues. CDR1 and CDR2 (germline): SGHDT, YYEEEE.

The V call is TRBV7-9, the J call TRBJ2-7; D not certain. CDR1 is SEHNR, CDR2 FQNEAQ, per germline (reference sequence). V lost 5 bases, J lost 1 base, and 9 bases lay in between. This CDR3 has 13 residues. The CDR3 region has the DNA TGTGCCAGCAGCCCCTCTGCGTCCTACGAGCAGTACTTC. Translating gives CASSPSASYEQYF.

The CDR3 coding sequence is TGTGCCAGCAGCGTAGAGGACAGCAGCTCCTACAATGAGCAGTTCTTC. Protein: CASSVEDSSSYNEQFF. The rearrangement uses TRBV9 and TRBJ2-1; D perhaps matches TRBD1 (6 bases). This CDR3 has 16 residues. Germline V gives CDR1 SGDLS, CDR2 YYNGEE. Trimming took 0 bases from V and 0 from J, leaving 10 bases between them.

The V gene is TRBV9, the J gene TRBJ1-4; D gene uncertain. Germline V CDR1 and CDR2: SGDLS, YYNGEE. Trimming removed 3 bases at V and 5 bases at J, with 14 bases between. The CDR3 sequence is 15 residues long. The CDR3 DNA is TGTGCCAGCAGCGGACGAGGCAGTGAGAATGAAAAACTGTTTTTT. Translating gives CASSGRGSENEKLFF.

The J gene is TRBJ2-1, the V gene TRBV9, with D possibly called TRBD1 or TRBD2 (6 bases each). In germline, CDR1 is SGDLS, CDR2 YYNGEE. V was pared by 4 bases and J by 9 bases, with 17 bases between. The CDR3 covers 14 residues. CDR3 DNA: TGTGCCAGCAGCTCCCATGGGGGGCCGGGTGAGCAGTTCTTC. Protein: CASSSHGGPGEQFF.

This clone was detected once. The genes are TRBV28 and TRBJ2-4; tentative D call: TRBD1 (5 bases). Germline CDR1 reads MDHEN; CDR2 reads SYDVKM. The CDR3 contains 14 residues. V was clipped by 7 bases and J by 8 bases, with 18 bases between them. The CDR3 here is CASNEYQGSDIQYF. CDR3 nucleotide sequence: TGTGCCAGCAACGAATACCAGGGTTCGGACATTCAGTACTTC.

The J gene is TRBJ1-3, the V gene TRBV6-1, with D hard to call. Germline assignment: CDR1 MNHNS and CDR2 SASEGT. This CDR3 comprises 14 residues. V was shortened by 3 bases and J by 8 bases, with 14 bases between the two germline ends. This CDR3 reads CASSEGGPRDTIYF. In DNA form, the CDR3 reads TGTGCCAGCAGTGAGGGCGGGCCCCGGGACACCATATATTTT.

V usage is TRBV20-1 and J usage is TRBJ1-5, with D unclear. V gave up 3 bases and J gave up 2 bases, with 17 bases separating them. CDR1 and CDR2 from the germline V gene are DFQATT and SNEGSKA (reference sequence). The CDR3 contains 16 residues. The DNA of the CDR3 is TGCAGTGCTAGTAACAGTGACCGGTCTGGCAATCAGCCCCAGCATTTT. Amino acids: CSASNSDRSGNQPQHF.

The genes are TRBV4-3 and TRBJ1-2; possible D gene TRBD1, 5 bases. Germline assignment: CDR1 LGHNA and CDR2 YSLEER. The CDR3 sequence is 18 residues long. V was cut by 2 bases and J by 8 bases, with 27 bases left in between. The CDR3 sequence: CASSQKTLGDLWGGGYTF. DNA for the CDR3: TGCGCCAGCAGCCAAAAGACATTGGGAGACCTCTGGGGGGGAGGCTACACCTTC.

The chain employs TRBV27 and TRBJ1-5; tentatively, D is TRBD1 (5 bases). Germline-derived CDR1 and CDR2 are MNHEY and SMNVEV (reference sequence). The V end was cut by 3 bases, the J end by 0 bases, with 9 bases between. The CDR3 runs 15 residues. This chain's CDR3 is CASSFGTDSNQPQHF. The CDR3 nucleotides are TGTGCCAGCAGTTTCGGGACGGATAGCAATCAGCCCCAGCATTTT.

The count of this clone is one. The V call is TRBV18, the J call TRBJ2-3; perhaps TRBD2 as D (5 bases). The germline V gene has CDR1 KGHSH and CDR2 LQKENI. The V gene lost 2 bases and the J gene lost 0 bases, with 15 bases spanning the gap. The CDR3 totals 17 residues. CDR3 protein: CASSPREFWESTDTQYF. The CDR3 DNA follows: TGTGCCAGCTCACCAAGGGAATTTTGGGAGAGCACAGATACGCAGTATTTT.

The V call is TRBV5-8, the J call TRBJ2-3, with D possibly TRBD2 on 5 matching bases. Germline V lookup: CDR1 SGHTS, CDR2 YDEGEE. The CDR3 runs to 16 residues. The V and J ends lost 4 bases and 0 bases respectively, with 15 bases between them. CDR3 region: CASSPALASSTDTQYF. CDR3 bases: TGTGCCAGCAGCCCTGCCCTAGCTAGTAGCACAGATACGCAGTATTTT.

V usage is TRBV12-5 and J usage is TRBJ2-1; tentative D call: TRBD2 (6 bases). Germline V gives CDR1 LGHNT, CDR2 FRNRAP. V was shortened by 0 bases and J by 4 bases, with 16 bases between the two germline ends. The CDR3 is 17 residues long. CDR3 sequence reads: CASGLVLGGTSYNEQFF. CDR3 DNA sequence: TGTGCTAGTGGTTTGGTACTGGGAGGAACCTCGTACAATGAGCAGTTCTTC. Drawing the rest from reference TRBV12-5 and TRBJ2-1, the complete variable domain is DARVTQTPRHKVTEMGQEVTMRCQPILGHNTVFWYRQTMMQGLELLAYFRNRAPLDDSGMPKDRFSAEMPDATLATLKIQPSEPRDSAVYFCASGLVLGGTSYNEQFFGPGTRLTVL.

The chain is built from TRBV18 and TRBJ2-1; the match to TRBD2 covers 11 bases. Germline V CDR1 and CDR2: KGHSH, LQKENI. Trimming at V came to 0 bases and at J to 4 bases, leaving 2 bases not matched to a gene. The CDR3 extends over 16 amino acids. The CDR3 is CASSPPGTSGYNEQFF. Written as DNA, the CDR3 is TGTGCCAGCTCACCACCTGGGACTAGCGGTTACAATGAGCAGTTCTTC.

The chain has TRBV28 and TRBJ2-5; TRBD2 matches 14 bases. This CDR3 spans 16 amino acids. Trimming took 6 bases from V and 7 from J; bases not matched to a gene: 10. In germline, CDR1 is MDHEN, CDR2 SYDVKM. The CDR3 sequence is CASSSVGLAGGGTQYF. For the CDR3, the DNA is TGTGCCAGCAGCTCGGTTGGACTAGCGGGGGGCGGGACCCAGTACTTC.

The chain employs TRBV5-4 and TRBJ2-1; 8 nucleotides align to TRBD1. Germline lookup yields CDR1 SGHNT and CDR2 YYREEE (reference sequence). The V segment lost 3 bases and the J segment 4 bases; nucleotides outside the gene matches: 6. The CDR3 runs to 15 residues. The CDR3 DNA reads as TGTGCCAGCAGCTACCAGGGACAGGCATACAATGAGCAGTTCTTC. Translating gives CASSYQGQAYNEQFF.

This clone was counted a single time. The chain links TRBV3-1 (or the pseudogene TRBV3-2) to TRBJ1-5, with D hard to call. Per the germline V gene, CDR1 is LGHDT and CDR2 is YNNKEL (reference sequence). The CDR3 loop spans 15 amino acids. V was clipped by 0 bases and J by 1 base, with 7 bases between them. CDR3 protein: CASSQEGFSNQPQHF. The DNA for the CDR3 is TGTGCCAGCAGCCAAGAGGGATTCAGCAATCAGCCCCAGCATTTT.